The clone carrying this T cell receptor (beta chain) has more than one count but fewer than ten. The target antigen is unknown. Construction of TCR beta libraries was performed using quantitative 5'-RACE with molecular barcodes. One entry per CDR3 protein, called by TCRdb with MiXCR from the 5' RACE reads. The repertoire holds hundreds of thousands of distinct CDR3 sequences, with 12% as singletons. With V trimmed by 6 bases and J by 10 bases, 11 bases remained unmatched. The CDR3 covers 14 residues. From germline, CDR1 is MDHEN and CDR2 SYDVKM. This record comes from a study of CD8 T cells in ankylosing spondylitis. Study outcomes and limitations: Ankylosing spondylitis blood seemed to carry a telltale TCR beta motif made of about 8 highly homologous variants. Reactive arthritis synovial fluid and blood were previously reported to contain some motif variants. CD8+ cells made up the disease-linked clones, which were relatively rare in peripheral blood.

The sample was blood, either unsorted or a sorted T cell fraction (not recorded which). V is TRBV28 and J is TRBJ1-1, with 10 bases identical to TRBD1. This receptor was identified in a male donor with ankylosing spondylitis. The CDR3 DNA sequence: TGTGCCAGCAGCCTACCGGGACAGGGGATTTCAGCTTTCTTT. Translation: CASSLPGQGISAFF.